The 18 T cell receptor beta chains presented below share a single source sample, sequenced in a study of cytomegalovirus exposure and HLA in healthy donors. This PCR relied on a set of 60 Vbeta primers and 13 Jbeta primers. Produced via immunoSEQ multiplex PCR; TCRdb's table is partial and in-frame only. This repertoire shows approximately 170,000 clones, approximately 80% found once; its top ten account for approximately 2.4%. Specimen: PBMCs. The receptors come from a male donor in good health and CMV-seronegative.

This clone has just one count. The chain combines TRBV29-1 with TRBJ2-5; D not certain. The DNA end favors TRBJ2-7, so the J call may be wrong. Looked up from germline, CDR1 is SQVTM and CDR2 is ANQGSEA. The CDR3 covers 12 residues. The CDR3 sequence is CSVGQVPYEQYF. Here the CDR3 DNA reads TGCAGCGTTGGGCAGGTTCCCTACGAGCAGTACTTC.

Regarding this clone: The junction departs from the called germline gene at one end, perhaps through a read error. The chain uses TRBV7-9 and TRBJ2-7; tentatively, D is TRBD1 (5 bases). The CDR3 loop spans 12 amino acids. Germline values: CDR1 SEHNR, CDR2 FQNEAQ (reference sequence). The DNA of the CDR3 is TGTTCCAGCAGCCACAGGTTACTCGAGCAGTACTTC. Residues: CSSSHRLLEQYF.

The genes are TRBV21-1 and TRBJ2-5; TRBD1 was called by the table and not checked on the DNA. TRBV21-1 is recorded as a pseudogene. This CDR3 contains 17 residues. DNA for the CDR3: TGTGCCAGCAGCAAAGACAAATACGCGGACAGGGTTGAGACCCAGTACTTC. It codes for CASSKDKYADRVETQYF.

CDR3 coding DNA: TGTGCCGTGGGGCGGGGGGGCGTCACAGATACGCAGTATTTT. Protein: CAVGRGGVTDTQYF. The chain joins TRBV6-5 to TRBJ2-3; 9 bases agree with TRBD2. Trimming removed 11 bases from V and 2 bases from J; junction bases left unmatched: 8. The CDR3 has 14 amino acids. Germline V gene data show CDR1 as MNHEY and CDR2 as SVGAGI.

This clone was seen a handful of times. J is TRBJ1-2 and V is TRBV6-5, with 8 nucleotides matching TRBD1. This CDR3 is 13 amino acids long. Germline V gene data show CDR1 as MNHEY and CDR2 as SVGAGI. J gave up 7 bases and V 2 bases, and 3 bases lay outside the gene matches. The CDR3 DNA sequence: TGTGCCAGCAGTTACGGCAGGGGGCCTGGCTACACCTTC. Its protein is CASSYGRGPGYTF.

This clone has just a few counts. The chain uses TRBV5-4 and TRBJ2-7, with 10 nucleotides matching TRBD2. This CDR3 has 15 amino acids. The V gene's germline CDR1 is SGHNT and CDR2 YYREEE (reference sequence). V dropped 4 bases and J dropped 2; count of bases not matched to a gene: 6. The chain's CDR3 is CASSKELAGTYEQYF. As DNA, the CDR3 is TGTGCCAGCAGCAAAGAACTAGCGGGGACCTACGAGCAGTACTTC.

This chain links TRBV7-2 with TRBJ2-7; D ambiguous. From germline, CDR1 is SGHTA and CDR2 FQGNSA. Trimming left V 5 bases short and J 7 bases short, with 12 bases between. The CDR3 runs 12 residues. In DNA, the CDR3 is TGTGCCAGCAGCCCGGGTCTGCGGGAGCAGTACTTC. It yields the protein CASSPGLREQYF.

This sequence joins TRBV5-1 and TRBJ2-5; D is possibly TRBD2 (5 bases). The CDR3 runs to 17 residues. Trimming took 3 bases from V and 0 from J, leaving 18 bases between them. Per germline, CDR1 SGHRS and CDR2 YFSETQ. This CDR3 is CASSSFPWTGNQETQYF. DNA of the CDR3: TGCGCCAGCAGCTCATTCCCCTGGACGGGGAACCAAGAGACCCAGTACTTC.

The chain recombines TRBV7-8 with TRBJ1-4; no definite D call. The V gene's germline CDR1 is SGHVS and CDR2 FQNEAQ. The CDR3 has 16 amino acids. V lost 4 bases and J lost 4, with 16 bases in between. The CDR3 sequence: CASSSSTGKVNEKLFF. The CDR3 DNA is TGTGCCAGCAGCTCTAGCACCGGAAAGGTTAATGAAAAACTGTTTTTT.

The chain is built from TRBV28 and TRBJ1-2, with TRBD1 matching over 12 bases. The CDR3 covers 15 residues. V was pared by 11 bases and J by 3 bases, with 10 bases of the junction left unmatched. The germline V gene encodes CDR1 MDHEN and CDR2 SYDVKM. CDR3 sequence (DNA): TGTGCCGTTGGGGGACAGGGGGCCTCCGACTATGGCTACACCTTC. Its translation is CAVGGQGASDYGYTF.

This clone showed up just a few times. The CDR3 DNA follows: TGTGCCAGCAGCGTCCGCGAGAGGGGGTTGTCGGGACAGGGTACAGATACGCAGTATTTT. It encodes CASSVRERGLSGQGTDTQYF. This chain connects TRBV9 to TRBJ2-3; 9 bases match TRBD1. Looked up from germline, CDR1 is SGDLS and CDR2 is YYNGEE. Losses at the gene ends were 2 bases for V and 3 bases for J; bases not matched to a gene: 19. This CDR3 comprises 20 residues.

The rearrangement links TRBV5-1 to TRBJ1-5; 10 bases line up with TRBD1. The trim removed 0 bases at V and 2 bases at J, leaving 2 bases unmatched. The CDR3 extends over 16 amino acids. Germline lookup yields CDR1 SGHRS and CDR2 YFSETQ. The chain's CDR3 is CASSLGTGGGNQPQHF. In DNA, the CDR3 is TGCGCCAGCAGCTTGGGGACAGGGGGAGGCAATCAGCCCCAGCATTTT.

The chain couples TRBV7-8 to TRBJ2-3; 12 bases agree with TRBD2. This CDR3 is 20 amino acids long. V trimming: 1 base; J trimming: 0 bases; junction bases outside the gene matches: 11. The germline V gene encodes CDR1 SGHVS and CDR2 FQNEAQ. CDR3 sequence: CASSLVGLVGLAGSTDTQYF. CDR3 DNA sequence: TGTGCCAGCAGCTTAGTCGGCTTGGTAGGACTAGCGGGGAGCACAGATACGCAGTATTTT.

CDR3 protein: CASNPPGVGYGYTF. DNA for the CDR3: TGTGCCAGCAACCCACCGGGGGTCGGGTATGGCTACACCTTC. This chain joins TRBV28 and TRBJ1-2, with a tentative D call TRBD1 (5 bases). Germline CDR1 and CDR2: MDHEN and SYDVKM. Deletions cut 7 bases from V and 5 bases from J, with 17 bases between. CDR3 length equals 14 residues.

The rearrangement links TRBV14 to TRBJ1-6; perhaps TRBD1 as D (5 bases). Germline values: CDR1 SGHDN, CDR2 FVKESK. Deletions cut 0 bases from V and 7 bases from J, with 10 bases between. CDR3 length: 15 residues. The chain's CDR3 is CASSQEGLTNSPLHF. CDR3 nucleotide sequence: TGTGCCAGCAGCCAAGAGGGACTTACGAATTCACCCCTCCACTTT. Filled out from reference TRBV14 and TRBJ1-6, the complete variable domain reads EAGVTQFPSHSVIEKGQTVTLRCDPISGHDNLYWYRRVMGKEIKFLLHFVKESKQDESGMPNNRFLAERTGGTYSTLKVQPAELEDSGVYFCASSQEGLTNSPLHFGNGTRLTVT.

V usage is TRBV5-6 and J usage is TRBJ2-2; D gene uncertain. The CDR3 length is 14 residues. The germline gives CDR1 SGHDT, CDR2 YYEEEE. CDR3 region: CASSPSSPTGELFF. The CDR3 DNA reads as TGTGCTTCGTCCCCTAGTTCGCCCACCGGGGAGCTGTTTTTT.

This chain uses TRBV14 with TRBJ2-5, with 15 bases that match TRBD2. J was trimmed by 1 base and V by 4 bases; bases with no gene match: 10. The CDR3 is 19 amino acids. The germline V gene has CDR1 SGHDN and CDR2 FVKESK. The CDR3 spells CASSPGLAGGPNPQETQYF. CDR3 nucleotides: TGTGCCAGCAGCCCTGGACTAGCGGGAGGGCCCAATCCCCAAGAGACCCAGTACTTC.

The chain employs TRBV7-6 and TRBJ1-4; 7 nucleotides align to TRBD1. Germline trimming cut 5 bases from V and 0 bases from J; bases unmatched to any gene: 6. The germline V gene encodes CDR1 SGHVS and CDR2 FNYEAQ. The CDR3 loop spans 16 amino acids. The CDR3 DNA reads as TGTGCCAGCAGCCCGGGGGGGACAGCAACTAATGAAAAACTGTTTTTT. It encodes CASSPGGTATNEKLFF.